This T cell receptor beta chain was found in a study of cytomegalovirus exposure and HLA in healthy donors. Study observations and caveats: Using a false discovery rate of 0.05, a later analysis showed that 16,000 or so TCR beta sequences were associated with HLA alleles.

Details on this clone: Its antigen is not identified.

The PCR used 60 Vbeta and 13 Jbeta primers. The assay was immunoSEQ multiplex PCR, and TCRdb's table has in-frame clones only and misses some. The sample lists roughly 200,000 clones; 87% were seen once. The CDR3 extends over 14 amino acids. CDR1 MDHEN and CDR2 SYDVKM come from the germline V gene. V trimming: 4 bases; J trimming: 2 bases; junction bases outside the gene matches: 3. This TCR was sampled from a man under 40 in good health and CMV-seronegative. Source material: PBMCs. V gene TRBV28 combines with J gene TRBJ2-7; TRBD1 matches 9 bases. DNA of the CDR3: TGTGCCAGCAGTTGGGACAGGGTCCCCTACGAGCAGTACTTC. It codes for CASSWDRVPYEQYF. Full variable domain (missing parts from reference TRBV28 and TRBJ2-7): DVKVTQSSRYLVKRTGEKVFLECVQDMDHENMFWYRQDPGLGLRLIYFSYDVKMKEKGDIPEGYSVSREKKERFSLILESASTNQTSMYLCASSWDRVPYEQYFGPGTRLTVT.